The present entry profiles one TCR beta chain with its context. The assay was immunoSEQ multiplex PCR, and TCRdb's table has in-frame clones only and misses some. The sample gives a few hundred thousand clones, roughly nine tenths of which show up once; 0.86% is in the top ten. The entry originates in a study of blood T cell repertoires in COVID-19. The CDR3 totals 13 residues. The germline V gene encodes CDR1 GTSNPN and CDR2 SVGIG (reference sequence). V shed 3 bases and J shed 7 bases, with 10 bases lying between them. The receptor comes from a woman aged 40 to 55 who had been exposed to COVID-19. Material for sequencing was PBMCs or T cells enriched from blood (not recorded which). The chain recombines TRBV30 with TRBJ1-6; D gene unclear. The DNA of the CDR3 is TGTGCCTGGAGCCCGGCGGCAAATTCACCCCTCCACTTT. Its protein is CAWSPAANSPLHF.